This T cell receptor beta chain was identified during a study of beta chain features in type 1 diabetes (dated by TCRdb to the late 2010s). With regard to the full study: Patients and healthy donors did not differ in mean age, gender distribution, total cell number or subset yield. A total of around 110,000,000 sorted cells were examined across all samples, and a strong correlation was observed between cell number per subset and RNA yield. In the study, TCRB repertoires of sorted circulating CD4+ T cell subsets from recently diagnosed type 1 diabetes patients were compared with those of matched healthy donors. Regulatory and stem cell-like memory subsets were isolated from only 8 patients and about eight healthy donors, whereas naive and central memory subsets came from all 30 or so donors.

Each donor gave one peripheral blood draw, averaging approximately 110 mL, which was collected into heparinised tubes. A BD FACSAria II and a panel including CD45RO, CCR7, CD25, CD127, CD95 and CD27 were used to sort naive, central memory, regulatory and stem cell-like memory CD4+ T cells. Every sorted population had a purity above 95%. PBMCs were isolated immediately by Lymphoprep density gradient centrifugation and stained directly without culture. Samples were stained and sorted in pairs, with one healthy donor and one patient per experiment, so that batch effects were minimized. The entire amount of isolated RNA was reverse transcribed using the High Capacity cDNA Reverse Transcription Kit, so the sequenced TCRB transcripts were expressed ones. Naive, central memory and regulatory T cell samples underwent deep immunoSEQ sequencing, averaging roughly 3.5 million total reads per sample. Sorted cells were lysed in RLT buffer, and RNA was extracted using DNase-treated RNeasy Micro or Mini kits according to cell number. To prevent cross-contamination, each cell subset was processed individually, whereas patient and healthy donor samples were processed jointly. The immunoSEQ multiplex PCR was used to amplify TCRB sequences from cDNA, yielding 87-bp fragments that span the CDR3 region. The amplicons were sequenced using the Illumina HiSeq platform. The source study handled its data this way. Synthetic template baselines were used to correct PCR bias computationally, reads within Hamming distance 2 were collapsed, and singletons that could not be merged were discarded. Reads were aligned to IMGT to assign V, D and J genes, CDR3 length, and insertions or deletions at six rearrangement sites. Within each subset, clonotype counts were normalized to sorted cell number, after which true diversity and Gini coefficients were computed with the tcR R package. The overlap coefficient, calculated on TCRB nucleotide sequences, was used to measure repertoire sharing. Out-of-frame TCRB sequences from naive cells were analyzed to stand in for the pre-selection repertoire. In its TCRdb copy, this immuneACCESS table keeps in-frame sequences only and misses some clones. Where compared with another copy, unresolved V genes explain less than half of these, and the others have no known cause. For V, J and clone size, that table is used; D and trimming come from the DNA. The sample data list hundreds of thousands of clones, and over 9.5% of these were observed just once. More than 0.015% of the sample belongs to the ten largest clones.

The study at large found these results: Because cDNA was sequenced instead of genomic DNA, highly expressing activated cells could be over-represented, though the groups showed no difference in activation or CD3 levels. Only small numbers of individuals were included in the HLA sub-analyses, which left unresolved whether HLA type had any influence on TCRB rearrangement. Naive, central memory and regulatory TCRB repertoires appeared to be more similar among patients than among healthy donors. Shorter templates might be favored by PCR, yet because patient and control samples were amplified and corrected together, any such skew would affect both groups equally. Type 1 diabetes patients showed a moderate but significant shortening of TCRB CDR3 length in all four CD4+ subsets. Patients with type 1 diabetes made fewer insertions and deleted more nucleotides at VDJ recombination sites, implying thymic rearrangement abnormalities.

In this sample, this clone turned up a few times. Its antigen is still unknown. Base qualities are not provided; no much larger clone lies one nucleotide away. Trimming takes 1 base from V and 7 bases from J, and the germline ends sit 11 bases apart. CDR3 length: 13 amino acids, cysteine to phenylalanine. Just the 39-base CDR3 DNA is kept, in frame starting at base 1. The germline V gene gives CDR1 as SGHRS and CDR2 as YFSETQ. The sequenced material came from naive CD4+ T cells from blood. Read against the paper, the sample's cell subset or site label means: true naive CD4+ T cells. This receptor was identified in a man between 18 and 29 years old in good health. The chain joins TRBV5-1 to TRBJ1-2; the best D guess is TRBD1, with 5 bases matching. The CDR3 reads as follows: CASSLSPGVGYTF. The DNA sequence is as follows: TGCGCCAGCAGCTTGTCTCCGGGGGTTGGCTACACCTTC.